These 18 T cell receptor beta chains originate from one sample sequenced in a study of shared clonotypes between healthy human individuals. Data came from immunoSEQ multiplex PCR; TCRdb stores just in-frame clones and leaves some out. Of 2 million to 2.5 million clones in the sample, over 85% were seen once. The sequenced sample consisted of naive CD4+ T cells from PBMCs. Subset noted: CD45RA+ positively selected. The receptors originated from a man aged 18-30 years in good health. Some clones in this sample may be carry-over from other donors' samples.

DNA for the CDR3: TGTGCCAGCAGCTTAATGGAGGAGACCCAGTACTTC. Translated, it gives CASSLMEETQYF. V and J are TRBV11-2 and TRBJ2-5, with unresolved D. This CDR3 is built from 12 residues. V dropped 2 bases and J dropped 5 bases, with 6 bases sitting between them. The germline V gene encodes CDR1 SGHAT and CDR2 FQNNGV.

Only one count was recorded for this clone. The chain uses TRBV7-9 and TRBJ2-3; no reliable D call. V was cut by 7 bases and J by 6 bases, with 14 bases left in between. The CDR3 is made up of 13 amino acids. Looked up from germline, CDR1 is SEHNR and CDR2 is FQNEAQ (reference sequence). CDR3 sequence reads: CASTKGWIDTQYF. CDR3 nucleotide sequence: TGTGCCAGCACCAAGGGTTGGATCGATACGCAGTATTTT.

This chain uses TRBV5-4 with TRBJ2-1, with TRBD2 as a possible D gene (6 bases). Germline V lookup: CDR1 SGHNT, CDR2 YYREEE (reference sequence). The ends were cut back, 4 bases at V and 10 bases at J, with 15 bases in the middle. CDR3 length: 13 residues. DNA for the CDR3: TGTGCCAGCAGCCCCCGGACTATTGGGGAGCAGTTCTTC. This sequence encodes CASSPRTIGEQFF.

CDR3 nucleotides: TGCGCCAGCAGCACGACAGGAAGGAGCTCCTACGAGCAGTACTTC. Translating it yields CASSTTGRSSYEQYF. V and J are TRBV5-1 and TRBJ2-7, with D perhaps matching TRBD1 (6 bases). There are 15 residues in the CDR3. Germline lookup yields CDR1 SGHRS and CDR2 YFSETQ. Deletions cut 4 bases from V and 0 bases from J, with 14 bases between.

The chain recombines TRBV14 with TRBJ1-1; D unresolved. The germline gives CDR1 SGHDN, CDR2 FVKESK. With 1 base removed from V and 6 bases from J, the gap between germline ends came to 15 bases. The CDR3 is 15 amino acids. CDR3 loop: CASSQVGSEGSEAFF. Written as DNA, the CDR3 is TGTGCCAGCAGCCAAGTTGGGTCGGAGGGATCTGAAGCTTTCTTT. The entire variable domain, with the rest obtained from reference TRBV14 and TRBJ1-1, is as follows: EAGVTQFPSHSVIEKGQTVTLRCDPISGHDNLYWYRRVMGKEIKFLLHFVKESKQDESGMPNNRFLAERTGGTYSTLKVQPAELEDSGVYFCASSQVGSEGSEAFFGQGTRLTVV.

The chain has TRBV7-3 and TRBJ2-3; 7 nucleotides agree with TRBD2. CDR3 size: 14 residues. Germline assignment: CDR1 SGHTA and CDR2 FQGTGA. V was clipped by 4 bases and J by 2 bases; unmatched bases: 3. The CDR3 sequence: CASSWTRATDTQYF. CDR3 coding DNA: TGTGCCAGCAGCTGGACTAGGGCCACAGATACGCAGTATTTT.

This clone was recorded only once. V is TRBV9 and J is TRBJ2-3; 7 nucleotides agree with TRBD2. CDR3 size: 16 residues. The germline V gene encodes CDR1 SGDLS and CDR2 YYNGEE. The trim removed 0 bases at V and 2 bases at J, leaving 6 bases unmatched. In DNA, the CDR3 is TGTGCCAGCAGCGTAGATTCTAGCGGAAACACAGATACGCAGTATTTT. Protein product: CASSVDSSGNTDTQYF. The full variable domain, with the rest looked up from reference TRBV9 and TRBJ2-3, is DSGVTQTPKHLITATGQRVTLRCSPRSGDLSVYWYQQSLDQGLQFLIQYYNGEERAKGNILERFSAQQFPDLHSELNLSSLELGDSALYFCASSVDSSGNTDTQYFGPGTRLTVL.

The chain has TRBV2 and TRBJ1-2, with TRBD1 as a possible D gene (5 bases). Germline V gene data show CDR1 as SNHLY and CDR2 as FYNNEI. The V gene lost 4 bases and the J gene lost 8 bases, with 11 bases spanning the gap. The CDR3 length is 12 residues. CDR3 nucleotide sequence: TGTGCCAGCAGTGCAGGGAGTGGAGGCTACACCTTC. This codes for CASSAGSGGYTF.

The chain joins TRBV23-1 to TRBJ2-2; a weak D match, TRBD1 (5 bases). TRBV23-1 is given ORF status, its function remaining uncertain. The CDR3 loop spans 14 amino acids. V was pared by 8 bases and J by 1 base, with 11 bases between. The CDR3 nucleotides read TGCGCCAGCGGACCCCAGGGGAACACCGGGGAGCTGTTTTTT. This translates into CASGPQGNTGELFF.

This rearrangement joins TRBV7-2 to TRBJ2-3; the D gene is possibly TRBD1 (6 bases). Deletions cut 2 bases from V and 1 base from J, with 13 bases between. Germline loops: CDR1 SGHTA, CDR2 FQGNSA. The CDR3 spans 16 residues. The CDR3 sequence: CASSLRAGAGTDTQYF. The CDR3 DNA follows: TGTGCCAGCAGCTTACGGGCAGGGGCCGGCACAGATACGCAGTATTTT.

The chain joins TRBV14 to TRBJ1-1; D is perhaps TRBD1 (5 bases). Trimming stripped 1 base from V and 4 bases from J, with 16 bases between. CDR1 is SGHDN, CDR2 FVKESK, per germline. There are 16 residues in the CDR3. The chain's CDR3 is CASSQVAFMGTTEAFF. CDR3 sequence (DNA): TGTGCCAGCAGCCAAGTGGCATTCATGGGGACCACTGAAGCTTTCTTT.

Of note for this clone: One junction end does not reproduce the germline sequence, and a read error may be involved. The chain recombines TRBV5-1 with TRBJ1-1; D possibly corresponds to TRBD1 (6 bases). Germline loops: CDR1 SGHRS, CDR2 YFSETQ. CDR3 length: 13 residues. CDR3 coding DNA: TGTGCCAGCAGCCCGACCAGGGGCACTGAAGCTTTCTTT. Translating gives CASSPTRGTEAFF. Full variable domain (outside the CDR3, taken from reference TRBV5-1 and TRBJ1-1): KAGVTQTPRYLIKTRGQQVTLSCSPISGHRSVSWYQQTPGQGLQFLFEYFSETQRNKGNFPGRFSGRQFSNSRSEMNVSTLELGDSALYLCASSPTRGTEAFFGQGTRLTVV.

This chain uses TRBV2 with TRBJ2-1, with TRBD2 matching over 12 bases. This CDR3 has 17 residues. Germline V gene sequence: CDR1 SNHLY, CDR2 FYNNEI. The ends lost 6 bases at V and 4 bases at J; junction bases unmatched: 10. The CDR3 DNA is TGTGCCAGCAGGGGCCCGACTAGCGGGGGCCATTACAATGAGCAGTTCTTC. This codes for CASRGPTSGGHYNEQFF.

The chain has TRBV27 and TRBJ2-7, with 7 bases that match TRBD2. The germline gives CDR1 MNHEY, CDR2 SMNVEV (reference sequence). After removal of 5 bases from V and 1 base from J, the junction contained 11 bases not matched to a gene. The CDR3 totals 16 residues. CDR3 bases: TGTGCCAGCAGTCCCGTCGGATGGGGGGGATCCTACGAGCAGTACTTC. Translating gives CASSPVGWGGSYEQYF.

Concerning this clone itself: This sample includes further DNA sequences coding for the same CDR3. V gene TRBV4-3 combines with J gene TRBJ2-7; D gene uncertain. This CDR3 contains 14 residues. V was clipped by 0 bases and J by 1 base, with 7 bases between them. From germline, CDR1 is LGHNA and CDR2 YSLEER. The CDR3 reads CASSQDLRSYEQYF. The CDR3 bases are TGCGCCAGCAGCCAAGATCTACGGTCCTACGAGCAGTACTTC.

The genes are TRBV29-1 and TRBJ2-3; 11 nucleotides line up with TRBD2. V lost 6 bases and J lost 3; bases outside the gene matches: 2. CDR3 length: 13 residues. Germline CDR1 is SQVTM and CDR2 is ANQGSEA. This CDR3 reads CSVRTSGTDTQYF. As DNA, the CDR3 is TGCAGCGTGAGGACTAGCGGGACAGATACGCAGTATTTT.

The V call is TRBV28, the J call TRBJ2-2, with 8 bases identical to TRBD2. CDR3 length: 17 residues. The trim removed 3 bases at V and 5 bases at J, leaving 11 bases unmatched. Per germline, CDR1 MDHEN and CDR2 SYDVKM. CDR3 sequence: CASSFTSGSYLTGELFF. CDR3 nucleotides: TGTGCCAGCAGTTTTACCAGCGGGAGTTATCTTACCGGGGAGCTGTTTTTT.

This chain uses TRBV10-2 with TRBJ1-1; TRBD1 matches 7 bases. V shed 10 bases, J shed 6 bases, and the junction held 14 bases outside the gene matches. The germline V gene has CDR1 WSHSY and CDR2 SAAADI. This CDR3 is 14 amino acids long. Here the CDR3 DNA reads TGCGCCACCGCCCACAGGGGAAGTGGAGCTGAAGCTTTCTTT. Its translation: CATAHRGSGAEAFF.